This note documents a single TCR beta chain sequence. Its antigen is not known. For sorted subsets, 200 ng DNA per replicate equaled about 30,000 T cell genomes. Repertoires were generated with immunoSEQ multiplex PCR, while TCRdb's copy carries only in-frame clones and drops some. This sample yields roughly 2 million clones, of which just under 95% are seen a single time; about 1.1% belongs to the top ten. The CDR3 has 17 residues. Unmatched junction bases numbered 11, after V lost 2 bases and J lost 2 bases. Germline CDR1 is LGHNT and CDR2 is FRNRAP. The sample originates from a study of shared clonotypes between healthy human individuals. Whole-study findings and limits: Incomplete sequencing of sorted subsets was indicated by rarefaction despite large depth.

Naive-designated CD8 cells lacked CD45RO, were positively enriched for CCR7, and omitted terminally differentiated effector memory CD45RA+ cells. The V call is TRBV12-5, the J call TRBJ2-7, with TRBD1 identical over 8 bases. The sample was naive CD8+ T cells sorted from blood. This TCR was recovered from a man aged 18 to 29 in good health. CDR3 bases: TGTGCTAGTGGTTTGCCTCTTACAGGGGGTTCCCCCTACGAGCAGTACTTC. This codes for CASGLPLTGGSPYEQYF.